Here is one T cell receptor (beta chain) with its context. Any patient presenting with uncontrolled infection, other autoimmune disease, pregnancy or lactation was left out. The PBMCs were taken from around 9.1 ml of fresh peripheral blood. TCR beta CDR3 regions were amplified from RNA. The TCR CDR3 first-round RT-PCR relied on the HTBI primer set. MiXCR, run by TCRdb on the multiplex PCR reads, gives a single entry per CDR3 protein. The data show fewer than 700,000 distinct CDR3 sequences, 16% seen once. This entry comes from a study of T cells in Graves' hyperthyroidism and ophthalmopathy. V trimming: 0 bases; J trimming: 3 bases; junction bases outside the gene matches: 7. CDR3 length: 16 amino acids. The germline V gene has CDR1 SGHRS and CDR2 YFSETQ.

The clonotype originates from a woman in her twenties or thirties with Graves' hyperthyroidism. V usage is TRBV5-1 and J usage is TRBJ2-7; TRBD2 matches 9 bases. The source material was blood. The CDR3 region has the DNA TGCGCCAGCAGCTTGGGGAATAGCGGGAGAGTCTACGAGCAGTACTTC. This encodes CASSLGNSGRVYEQYF.